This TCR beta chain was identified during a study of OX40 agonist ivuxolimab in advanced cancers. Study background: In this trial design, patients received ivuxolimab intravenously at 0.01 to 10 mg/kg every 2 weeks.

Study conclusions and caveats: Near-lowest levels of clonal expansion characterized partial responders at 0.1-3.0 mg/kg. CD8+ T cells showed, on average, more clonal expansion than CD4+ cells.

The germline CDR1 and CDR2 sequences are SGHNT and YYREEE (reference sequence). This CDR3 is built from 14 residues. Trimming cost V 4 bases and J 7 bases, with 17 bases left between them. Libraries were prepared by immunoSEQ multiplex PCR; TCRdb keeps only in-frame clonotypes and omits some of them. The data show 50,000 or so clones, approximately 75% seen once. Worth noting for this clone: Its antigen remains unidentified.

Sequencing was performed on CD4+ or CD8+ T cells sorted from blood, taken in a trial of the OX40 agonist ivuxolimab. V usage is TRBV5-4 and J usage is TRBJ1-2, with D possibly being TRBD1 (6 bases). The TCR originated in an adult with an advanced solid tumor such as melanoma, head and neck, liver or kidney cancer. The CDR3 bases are TGTGCCAGCAGCCGACTAAGGGACACCGCTGGCTACACCTTC. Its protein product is CASSRLRDTAGYTF.